A selection of T cell receptor beta chains follows, all from one sample in a study of regulatory T cells in long-lasting Graves disease. Each CDR3 protein is one row after TCRdb ran MiXCR on the multiplex PCR reads. The sample lists under 450,000 distinct CDR3 sequences, approximately 25% occurring once. Material: peripheral blood mononuclear cells (PBMCs), obtained when the disease was refractory, from a patient treated with antithyroid drugs. These TCRs come from a middle-aged woman with Graves disease. The CDR3 runs from the conserved cysteine through the conserved F or W.

V | CDR3
TRBV28 | CASSDSGGGYTF
TRBV7-9 | CASSLVQGRETQYF
TRBV12-3/TRBV12-4 | CASRLFSLGRVADNSPLHF
TRBV29-1 | CSVETSRLADQETQYF
TRBV12-3/TRBV12-4 | CASSGRGRNEQFF
TRBV5-5 | CASSFQGDYGYTF
TRBV9 | CASSVGGGNQPQHF
TRBV28 | CASSFGGKHTEAFF
TRBV28 | CASSSSGTGFFGEQYF
TRBV7-9 | CASSLNDGSNQPQHF
TRBV20-1 | CSAMDGQGGEKLFF
TRBV20-1 | CSVPIGAGDYNEQFF
TRBV19 | CASSMIQLHQPQHF
TRBV27 | CASSPVVGSPLHF
TRBV3-1 | CASSPKLGIQYF